These T cell receptor beta chains were read from a single sample in a study of blood T cells in healthy people across ages. A single record per CDR3 protein comes from TCRdb applying MiXCR to the 5' RACE reads. The profile shows about 640,000 distinct CDR3 sequences, about 30% of them singletons. What was sequenced was blood. These receptors all stem from a woman aged 80 or over in good health. Both conserved end residues are part of each CDR3. D genes are given only for firm matches. Clone size is shown for a subset of rows, as once, few, many or a class of expanded clone.

v_gene: TRBV7-9
j_gene: TRBJ2-7
d_gene: TRBD1
abundance: NA
CDR3aa: CASSQTRPRTGMDEQYF
CDR3nt: TGTGCCAGCAGCCAAACACGACCCCGGACAGGGATGGACGAGCAGTACTTC

v_gene: TRBV7-2
j_gene: TRBJ1-2
d_gene: NA
abundance: few
CDR3aa: CASSLGEDGYTF
CDR3nt: TGTGCCAGCAGCTTAGGTGAGGATGGCTACACCTTC

v_gene: TRBV7-2
j_gene: TRBJ2-7
d_gene: NA
abundance: many
CDR3aa: CASSLKRTVGEQYF
CDR3nt: TGTGCCAGCAGTTTAAAGAGGACAGTGGGCGAGCAGTACTTC

v_gene: TRBV11-1
j_gene: TRBJ2-3
d_gene: NA
abundance: once
CDR3aa: CTSSSSPTDTQYF
CDR3nt: TGTACCAGCAGCTCGAGTCCCACAGATACGCAGTATTTT

v_gene: TRBV29-1
j_gene: TRBJ1-2
d_gene: NA
abundance: many
CDR3aa: CSVDRGAQLGGYTF
CDR3nt: TGCAGCGTTGACAGAGGGGCGCAGCTCGGTGGCTACACCTTC

v_gene: TRBV7-2
j_gene: TRBJ1-5
d_gene: TRBD1
abundance: many
CDR3aa: CASSSQTGASNQPQHF
CDR3nt: TGTGCCAGCAGCTCCCAGACAGGGGCAAGCAATCAGCCCCAGCATTTT

v_gene: TRBV27
j_gene: TRBJ2-5
d_gene: NA
abundance: once
CDR3aa: CASRPEGPDSQETQYF
CDR3nt: TGTGCCAGCAGACCCGAGGGGCCGGACTCTCAAGAGACCCAGTACTTC

v_gene: TRBV5-1
j_gene: TRBJ2-7
d_gene: NA
abundance: many
CDR3aa: CASSLESGTTEQYF
CDR3nt: TGCGCCAGCAGCTTGGAGTCCGGGACGACGGAGCAGTACTTC

v_gene: TRBV20-1
j_gene: TRBJ1-6
d_gene: TRBD1
abundance: NA
CDR3aa: CSVKAGGNNNSPLHF
CDR3nt: TGCAGTGTTAAGGCAGGGGGCAACAATAATTCACCCCTCCACTTT

v_gene: TRBV5-1
j_gene: TRBJ2-3
d_gene: NA
abundance: NA
CDR3aa: CASSLSNTQYF
CDR3nt: TGCGCCAGCAGCTTGTCTAATACGCAGTATTTT

v_gene: TRBV29-1
j_gene: TRBJ1-2
d_gene: TRBD1
abundance: many
CDR3aa: CSTDRGLGYGYTF
CDR3nt: TGCAGCACCGACAGGGGGCTCGGCTATGGCTACACCTTC